Each of the 29 T cell receptor beta chains below was sequenced from the same sample in a study of shared clonotypes between healthy human individuals. Produced via immunoSEQ multiplex PCR; TCRdb's table is partial and in-frame only. The sample has roughly 660,000 clones, around 90% seen once. What was sequenced was memory CD8+ T cells from PBMCs. Documented subset: CD45RO+ cells pooled with CCR7-negative TemRA cells. The receptors were gathered from a man aged 18 to 30 in good health. Some clones in this sample may be carry-over from other donors' samples.

The chain carries TRBV28 and TRBJ2-3; D ambiguous. This CDR3 has 14 residues. Trimming removed 5 bases at V and 2 bases at J, with 11 bases between. Germline CDR1 and CDR2: MDHEN and SYDVKM. CDR3 in amino acids: CASSPDFPTDTQYF. CDR3 sequence (DNA): TGTGCCAGCAGTCCTGACTTCCCCACAGATACGCAGTATTTT. Drawing the rest from reference TRBV28 and TRBJ2-3, the complete variable domain is DVKVTQSSRYLVKRTGEKVFLECVQDMDHENMFWYRQDPGLGLRLIYFSYDVKMKEKGDIPEGYSVSREKKERFSLILESASTNQTSMYLCASSPDFPTDTQYFGPGTRLTVL.

V gene TRBV9 combines with J gene TRBJ2-7, with 8 nucleotides matching TRBD2. CDR1 and CDR2 from the germline V gene are SGDLS and YYNGEE. This CDR3 is 16 amino acids long. J gave up 5 bases and V 0 bases, and 10 bases lay outside the gene matches. CDR3 sequence reads: CASSVEGGRYFDEQYF. CDR3 nucleotide sequence: TGTGCCAGCAGCGTAGAAGGCGGGAGGTATTTCGACGAGCAGTACTTC. Full variable domain (rest looked up from reference TRBV9 and TRBJ2-7): DSGVTQTPKHLITATGQRVTLRCSPRSGDLSVYWYQQSLDQGLQFLIQYYNGEERAKGNILERFSAQQFPDLHSELNLSSLELGDSALYFCASSVEGGRYFDEQYFGPGTRLTVT.

The rearrangement uses TRBV2 and TRBJ2-3, with TRBD2 matching over 11 bases. CDR3 length: 14 amino acids. Germline V gene sequence: CDR1 SNHLY, CDR2 FYNNEI. The trim removed 7 bases at V and 4 bases at J, leaving 4 bases unmatched. The CDR3 loop is CASNSGRVPDTQYF. The CDR3 bases are TGTGCCAGCAATAGCGGGAGGGTTCCAGATACGCAGTATTTT.

Regarding this clone: A much larger clone differs by one base, so this may be a read error. The gene calls are TRBV7-9 and TRBJ2-5, with no clear D. The CDR3 has 11 amino acids. Trimming cost V 5 bases and J 1 base, with 2 bases left between them. Germline V CDR1 and CDR2: SEHNR, FQNEAQ (reference sequence). The CDR3 here is CASSLQETQYF. As DNA, the CDR3 is TGTGCCAGCAGCCTCCAAGAGACCCAGTACTTC.

As DNA, the CDR3 is TGTGCCAGCAGTTTAATAGGGACTAGCGGGAGTCAGGGTGAGCAGTTCTTC. The encoded protein is CASSLIGTSGSQGEQFF. The rearrangement links TRBV27 to TRBJ2-1; 14 positions agree with TRBD2. Germline CDR1 and CDR2: MNHEY and SMNVEV (reference sequence). The CDR3 consists of 17 residues. J lost 9 bases, V lost 2 bases, and 9 bases had no gene match.

V is TRBV5-1 and J is TRBJ2-1; D unclear. The CDR3 is made up of 16 amino acids. The germline gives CDR1 SGHRS, CDR2 YFSETQ. V gave up 4 bases and J gave up 2 bases, with 16 bases separating them. CDR3 coding DNA: TGCGCCAGCAGCCCGATACAAGACATCCCCTACAATGAGCAGTTCTTC. Protein sequence: CASSPIQDIPYNEQFF.

Turning to this clone: At one end the junction does not follow the germline gene, possibly because of a read error. This chain connects TRBV9 to TRBJ2-5; tentative D call: TRBD1 (5 bases). Germline V gene data show CDR1 as SGDLS and CDR2 as YYNGEE. This CDR3 spans 16 amino acids. Here the CDR3 reads CASSVVPTGPQEPQYF. In DNA, the CDR3 is TGTGCCAGCAGCGTTGTCCCTACAGGACCCCAAGAGCCCCAGTACTTC.

The V gene is TRBV13, the J gene TRBJ2-1; D remains ambiguous. The CDR3 extends over 15 amino acids. V lost 2 bases and J 2 bases, leaving 10 bases between the germline ends. In germline, CDR1 is PRHDT, CDR2 FYEKMQ (reference sequence). This CDR3 reads CASSLRLQPYNEQFF. The DNA of the CDR3 is TGTGCCAGCAGCTTAAGGCTCCAGCCCTACAATGAGCAGTTCTTC. Supplemented by reference TRBV13 and TRBJ2-1, the full variable domain reads AAGVIQSPRHLIKEKRETATLKCYPIPRHDTVYWYQQGPGQDPQFLISFYEKMQSDKGSIPDRFSAQQFSDYHSELNMSSLELGDSALYFCASSLRLQPYNEQFFGPGTRLTVL.

The rearrangement uses TRBV15 and TRBJ1-4; no reliable D call. Per the germline V gene, CDR1 is LNHNV and CDR2 is YYDKDF (reference sequence). The V gene lost 1 base and the J gene lost 2 bases, with 8 bases spanning the gap. The CDR3 consists of 15 residues. Written as DNA, the CDR3 is TGTGCCACCAGCAGAGCCCTGGGGACTAATGAAAAACTGTTTTTT. It encodes CATSRALGTNEKLFF.

This chain connects TRBV28 to TRBJ2-1, with a weak D call TRBD1 (5 bases). The V gene's germline CDR1 is MDHEN and CDR2 SYDVKM. The ends were cut back, 3 bases at V and 1 base at J, with 13 bases in the middle. The CDR3 length is 16 residues. CDR3 DNA sequence: TGTGCCAGCAGTTTTCTTTGGGGCAATTCCTACAATGAGCAGTTCTTC. This encodes CASSFLWGNSYNEQFF.

This rearrangement joins TRBV5-4 to TRBJ2-1, with D possibly matching TRBD1 (6 bases). The V end lost 4 bases, the J end lost 0 bases, and 20 bases lay between the germline ends. The CDR3 covers 18 residues. In germline, CDR1 is SGHNT, CDR2 YYREEE (reference sequence). As DNA, the CDR3 is TGTGCCAGCAGCCCGGTCGTCGGGACAACTGGCTCCTACAATGAGCAGTTCTTC. Translated: CASSPVVGTTGSYNEQFF.

This chain uses TRBV29-1 with TRBJ2-7; TRBD1 matches 9 bases. The CDR3 sequence is 17 residues long. Germline V lookup: CDR1 SQVTM, CDR2 ANQGSEA. V was clipped by 1 base and J by 2 bases; unmatched bases: 12. The CDR3 is CSVEGGTGKTPTYEQYF. The CDR3 DNA is TGCAGCGTTGAAGGGGGGACAGGGAAAACCCCAACCTACGAGCAGTACTTC.

V and J are TRBV5-1 and TRBJ2-7; 10 bases agree with TRBD1. The ends lost 10 bases at V and 4 bases at J; junction bases unmatched: 8. Germline lookup yields CDR1 SGHRS and CDR2 YFSETQ. The CDR3 is 13 amino acids. This chain's CDR3 is CACSGTGEYEQYF. Here the CDR3 DNA reads TGCGCCTGCTCCGGGACAGGGGAGTACGAGCAGTACTTC. The variable domain in full, with the rest retrieved from reference TRBV5-1 and TRBJ2-7, is KAGVTQTPRYLIKTRGQQVTLSCSPISGHRSVSWYQQTPGQGLQFLFEYFSETQRNKGNFPGRFSGRQFSNSRSEMNVSTLELGDSALYLCACSGTGEYEQYFGPGTRLTVT.

The V and J genes are TRBV19 and TRBJ1-5; D is uncertain. The germline CDR1 and CDR2 sequences are LNHDA and SQIVND (reference sequence). V lost 5 bases to trimming and J lost 9 bases, with 14 bases between them. The CDR3 is 13 amino acids. CDR3 bases: TGTGCCAGTAGTCCAACGGCGTTGGGGCCCCAGCATTTT. Amino acid sequence: CASSPTALGPQHF.

This chain links TRBV6-5 with TRBJ2-1; 9 nucleotides agree with TRBD1. With 5 bases clipped from V and 2 bases from J, the junction kept 4 bases outside the gene matches. Germline V gene data show CDR1 as MNHEY and CDR2 as SVGAGI. The CDR3 has 15 amino acids. The CDR3 here is CASSHRQGAYNEQFF. The CDR3, as DNA: TGTGCCAGCAGTCACAGACAGGGGGCCTACAATGAGCAGTTCTTC.

The V call is TRBV28, the J call TRBJ2-1, with TRBD1 as a possible D gene (6 bases). V was trimmed by 7 bases and J by 0 bases, leaving 16 bases between them. Germline V gene sequence: CDR1 MDHEN, CDR2 SYDVKM. The CDR3 is 16 residues long. The CDR3 is CASTANGQTSYNEQFF. CDR3 nucleotide sequence: TGTGCCAGCACCGCTAACGGACAGACCTCCTACAATGAGCAGTTCTTC.

The gene calls are TRBV27 and TRBJ2-3; D is possibly TRBD2 (5 bases). Germline CDR1 and CDR2: MNHEY and SMNVEV (reference sequence). The CDR3 loop spans 19 amino acids. The V end lost 6 bases, the J end lost 3 bases, and 28 bases lay between the germline ends. The CDR3 DNA reads as TGTGCCAGCAGCCGCCTGGAGACGAAGACACGGACTGCGACAGATACGCAGTATTTT. It encodes CASSRLETKTRTATDTQYF.

The J gene is TRBJ2-7, the V gene TRBV11-3; D uncertain. The V gene lost 4 bases and the J gene lost 4 bases, with 11 bases spanning the gap. Per germline, CDR1 SGHNT and CDR2 YENEEA. The CDR3 is 13 residues long. CDR3 sequence: CASSSGPYYEQYF. DNA of the CDR3: TGTGCCAGCAGCTCCGGGCCATATTACGAGCAGTACTTC.

The chain uses TRBV11-2 and TRBJ2-7; TRBD1 matches at 7 bases. Germline trimming cut 1 base from V and 6 bases from J; bases unmatched to any gene: 9. The CDR3 extends over 15 amino acids. The V gene's germline CDR1 is SGHAT and CDR2 FQNNGV. The CDR3 DNA follows: TGTGCCAGCAGCTTAGCCGGGATAGGGGGCCTCGAGCAGTACTTC. Translation gives CASSLAGIGGLEQYF.

The chain employs TRBV27 and TRBJ1-1; the match to TRBD1 covers 11 bases. With V trimmed by 4 bases and J by 3 bases, 1 base remained unmatched. CDR1 and CDR2 from the germline V gene are MNHEY and SMNVEV (reference sequence). The CDR3 spans 14 residues. As DNA, the CDR3 is TGTGCCAGCAGTTGGGACAGGGGGGACACTGAAGCTTTCTTT. This translates into CASSWDRGDTEAFF.

The chain is built from TRBV7-9 and TRBJ2-5; the match to TRBD1 covers 9 bases. The CDR3 has 16 amino acids. The V segment lost 6 bases and the J segment 2 bases; nucleotides outside the gene matches: 10. Germline V gives CDR1 SEHNR, CDR2 FQNEAQ (reference sequence). Here the CDR3 reads CASSPLTGGNQETQYF. The CDR3 DNA reads as TGTGCCAGCAGTCCCCTGACAGGGGGAAATCAAGAGACCCAGTACTTC.

The chain uses TRBV27 and TRBJ1-2; D is unclear. CDR3 length equals 13 residues. CDR1 MNHEY and CDR2 SMNVEV come from the germline V gene (reference sequence). The germline V and J ends were trimmed by 8 bases and 4 bases, with 14 bases remaining between them. The CDR3: CASGPWLGYGYTF. CDR3 coding DNA: TGTGCCAGCGGCCCCTGGCTGGGCTATGGCTACACCTTC.

The CDR3 DNA sequence: TGTGCCAGCGTTCCTTCGTACGCTACCTACGAGCAGTACTTC. Translated: CASVPSYATYEQYF. The chain combines TRBV7-8 with TRBJ2-7; D is unclear. V was trimmed by 8 bases and J by 2 bases, leaving 16 bases between them. Germline values: CDR1 SGHVS, CDR2 FQNEAQ. The CDR3 runs to 14 residues.

In its sample, this clone was seen once. The V call is TRBV28, the J call TRBJ2-5; 11 nucleotides agree with TRBD2. Germline V gene data show CDR1 as MDHEN and CDR2 as SYDVKM. V was pared by 7 bases and J by 3 bases, with 4 bases of the junction left unmatched. The CDR3 consists of 14 residues. The CDR3 is CASTEGLAEETQYF. The CDR3 coding sequence is TGTGCCAGCACCGAGGGACTAGCGGAAGAGACCCAGTACTTC.

The chain couples TRBV19 to TRBJ2-1; 14 bases line up with TRBD2. V trimming: 7 bases; J trimming: 6 bases; junction bases outside the gene matches: 20. The CDR3 loop spans 20 amino acids. Germline CDR1 is LNHDA and CDR2 is SQIVND (reference sequence). In nucleotides, the CDR3 is TGTGCCAGTACGGACCCCTCGGGACTAGCGGGAGAAGTGGTGGTCAATGAGCAGTTCTTC. Amino acids: CASTDPSGLAGEVVVNEQFF.

This clone has a single count. The chain employs TRBV11-2 and TRBJ1-5; unclear D gene. The V end was cut by 4 bases, the J end by 0 bases, with 13 bases between. CDR3 length: 16 amino acids. Germline CDR1 SGHAT, CDR2 FQNNGV. CDR3 protein: CASSSGPDYSNQPQHF. CDR3 nucleotide sequence: TGTGCCAGCAGCTCAGGCCCTGACTATAGCAATCAGCCCCAGCATTTT.

This sequence joins TRBV10-3 and TRBJ2-3, with D perhaps TRBD2 (5 bases). V lost 6 bases and J lost 2, with 9 bases in between. CDR1 is ENHRY, CDR2 SYGVKD, per germline. The CDR3 has 13 amino acids. CDR3 DNA: TGTGCCATCAGGGAGGCCGCCACAGATACGCAGTATTTT. It codes for CAIREAATDTQYF.

This chain uses TRBV2 with TRBJ2-6; D unclear. The CDR3 has 14 amino acids. V was pared by 6 bases and J by 4 bases, with 10 bases between. CDR1 and CDR2 (germline): SNHLY, FYNNEI. The CDR3 DNA sequence: TGTGCCAGCAGAATTCGTTCGGGGGCCAACGTCCTGACTTTC. This encodes CASRIRSGANVLTF.

The chain links TRBV13 to TRBJ2-1; TRBD1 aligns across 10 bases. From germline, CDR1 is PRHDT and CDR2 FYEKMQ (reference sequence). The CDR3 is 16 residues long. Trimming cost V 5 bases and J 4 bases; bases outside gene matches: 8. CDR3 DNA sequence: TGTGCCAGCAGCCCATCGGGACAGGGGATTTACAATGAGCAGTTCTTC. Protein sequence: CASSPSGQGIYNEQFF.